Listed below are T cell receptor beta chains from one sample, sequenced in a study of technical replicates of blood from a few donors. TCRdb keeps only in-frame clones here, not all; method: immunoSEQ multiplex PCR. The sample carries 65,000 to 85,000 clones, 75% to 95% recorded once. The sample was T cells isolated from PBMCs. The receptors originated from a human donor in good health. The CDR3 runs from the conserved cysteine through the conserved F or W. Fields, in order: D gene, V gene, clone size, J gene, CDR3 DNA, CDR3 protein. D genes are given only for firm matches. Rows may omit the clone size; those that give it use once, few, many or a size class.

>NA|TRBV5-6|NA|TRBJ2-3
TGTGCCAGCAGCCCGGACTTCACAGATACGCAGTATTTT
CASSPDFTDTQYF
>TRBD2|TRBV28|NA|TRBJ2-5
TGTGCCAGCACCGCCTCCGGGGGGGAAGAGACCCAGTACTTC
CASTASGGEETQYF
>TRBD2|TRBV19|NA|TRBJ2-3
TGTGCCAGTAGTATGGGGACTAGTGCGCAGTATTTT
CASSMGTSAQYF
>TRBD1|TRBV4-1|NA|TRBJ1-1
TGCGCCAGCAGCCAAGGAAGGGGGCGCCGGATGAACACTGAAGCTTTCTTT
CASSQGRGRRMNTEAFF
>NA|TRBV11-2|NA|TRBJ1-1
TGTGCCAGCAGCGGTCTAGTTAGCGACGGGAGGAATATGAACACTGAAGCTTTCTTT
CASSGLVSDGRNMNTEAFF
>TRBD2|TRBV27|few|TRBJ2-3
TGTGCCACCCAGGCTAGCGGGGGCTCAGATACGCAGTATTTT
CATQASGGSDTQYF
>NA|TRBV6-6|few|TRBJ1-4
TGTGCCAGCAGTTCCAGGGTAGGGAATGAAAAACTGTTTTTT
CASSSRVGNEKLFF
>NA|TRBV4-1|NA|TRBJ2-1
TGCGCCAGCAGCCCAGGCCCCTCCTACAATGAGCAGTTCTTC
CASSPGPSYNEQFF
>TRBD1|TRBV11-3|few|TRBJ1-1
TGTGCCAGCAGCTGGGGACAGGGCGAAGCTTTCTTT
CASSWGQGEAFF
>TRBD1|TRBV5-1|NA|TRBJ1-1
TGCGCCAGCAGCTTGGTGGGACAGCAGAACACTGAAGCTTTCTTT
CASSLVGQQNTEAFF
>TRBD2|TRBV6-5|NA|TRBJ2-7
TGTGCCAGCATAGCGGGAGAATCCCACGAGCAGTACTTC
CASIAGESHEQYF
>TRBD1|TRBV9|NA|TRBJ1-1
TGTGCCAGCAGCGGCGGGACAGCAACCTACTTTAAGAACACTGAAGCTTTCTTT
CASSGGTATYFKNTEAFF
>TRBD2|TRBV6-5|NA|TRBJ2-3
TGTGCCAGCAGCCTAGAGCGGGACACAGATACGCAGTATTTT
CASSLERDTDTQYF
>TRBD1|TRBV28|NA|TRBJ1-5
TGTGCCAGCAGTCAGCCGGGACAGGGGTGGCCCCAGCATTTT
CASSQPGQGWPQHF
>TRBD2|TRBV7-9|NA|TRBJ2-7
TGTGCCAGCAGCTTTTCTAGCGGGAGTTACGAGCAGTACTTC
CASSFSSGSYEQYF
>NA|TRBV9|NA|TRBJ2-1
TGTGCCAGCAGCCTCGGGGGGCGCGAATACAATGAGCAGTTCTTC
CASSLGGREYNEQFF
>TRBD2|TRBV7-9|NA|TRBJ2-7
TGTGCCAGCAGCTTAGAGCTGCTAGCGGGAGAGAAAAACTACGAGCAGTACTTC
CASSLELLAGEKNYEQYF
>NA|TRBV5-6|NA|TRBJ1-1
TGTGCCAGCAGCCTCGGGGGAGTAATTGCTTTCTTT
CASSLGGVIAFF
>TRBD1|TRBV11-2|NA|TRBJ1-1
TGTGCCAGCAGCTTAACCGGGACAGGGTCCTCTGAAGCTTTCTTT
CASSLTGTGSSEAFF
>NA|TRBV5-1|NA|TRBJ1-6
TGCGCCAGCAGCGGAGGAGGGGATTTGAATTCACCCCTCCACTTT
CASSGGGDLNSPLHF
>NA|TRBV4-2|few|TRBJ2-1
TGTGCCAGCAGCCAAGGGAGGGAAAACAATGAGCAGTTCTTC
CASSQGRENNEQFF
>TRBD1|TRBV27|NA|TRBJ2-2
TGTGCCAGCAGGGGCAGGGGGAGTCCCGGGGAGCTGTTTTTT
CASRGRGSPGELFF
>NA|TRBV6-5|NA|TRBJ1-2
TGTGCCAGCAGACGGGGGTCTGGCTACACCTTC
CASRRGSGYTF
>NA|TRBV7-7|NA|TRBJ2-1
TGTGCCAGCAGCCAACAGGTTTACAATGAGCAGTTCTTC
CASSQQVYNEQFF
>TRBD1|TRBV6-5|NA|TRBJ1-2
TGTGCCAGCAGTTACTCGCAGAGGGGGCTGGGCTACACCTTC
CASSYSQRGLGYTF
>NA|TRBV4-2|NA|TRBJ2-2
TGTGCCAGCAGCCAAGACCCTAGCTTTGGCACCGGGGAGCTGTTTTTT
CASSQDPSFGTGELFF
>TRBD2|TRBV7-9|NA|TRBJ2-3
TGTGCCAGCAAGCGGGGTAGCACAGATACGCAGTATTTT
CASKRGSTDTQYF
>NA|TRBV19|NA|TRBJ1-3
TGTGCCAGTAGTCAATGGACACACTCTGGAAACACCATATATTTT
CASSQWTHSGNTIYF
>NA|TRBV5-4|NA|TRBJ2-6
TGTGCCAGCAGCTTGGCAGATTCTGGGGCCAACGTCCTGACTTTC
CASSLADSGANVLTF
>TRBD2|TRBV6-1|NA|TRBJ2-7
TGTGCCAGCAGGCTTCTAGCGGGAGCCTACGAGCAGTACTTC
CASRLLAGAYEQYF
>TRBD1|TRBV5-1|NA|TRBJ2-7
TGCGCCAGCAGAAAATACCGGGACAGGGGGCTTGGGGAGCAGTACTTC
CASRKYRDRGLGEQYF
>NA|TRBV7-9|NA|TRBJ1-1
TGTGCCAGTTTACGGGGAGGGAACACTGAAGCTTTCTTT
CASLRGGNTEAFF
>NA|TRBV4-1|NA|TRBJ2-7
TGCGCCAGCAGCCAAGGCTTGGGGGCGTACGAGCAGTACTTC
CASSQGLGAYEQYF
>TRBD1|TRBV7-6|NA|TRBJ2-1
TGTGCCAGCAGCCAGGACAGGGGTTACAATGAGCAGTTCTTC
CASSQDRGYNEQFF
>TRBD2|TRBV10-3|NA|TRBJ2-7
TGTGCCATCAGTGACGGGGGGGCCTACGAGCAGTACTTC
CAISDGGAYEQYF